The next 10 T cell receptor beta chains were all read from a single sample in a study of human T cells and chemical hapten exposure. MiXCR was run by TCRdb on the RACE reads, yielding one entry per CDR3 protein. Of fewer than 100,000 distinct CDR3 sequences detected, roughly 10% appear once; the ten largest clones hold approximately 1%. Time point denoted: patch test 3, about 24 weeks after DPC sensitization. Noted treatment: therapeutic diphenylcyclopropenone sensitization with weekly scalp DPC. Here the sequenced sample was whole blood, taken in connection with sensitization to the hapten diphenylcyclopropenone (DPC). The receptors shown here come from a woman aged 25 to 45 with alopecia areata. Some clones in this sample may be carry-over from other donors' samples.

The chain has TRBV15 and TRBJ1-1; 9 nucleotides match TRBD1. The CDR3 is 16 amino acids. The germline gives CDR1 LNHNV, CDR2 YYDKDF (reference sequence). The V and J ends lost 0 bases and 4 bases, in that order; junction bases with no gene match: 6. The CDR3 coding sequence is TGTGCCACCAGCAGAGACCACTGGACAGGGGCCACTGAAGCTTTCTTT. Translated: CATSRDHWTGATEAFF.

The table lists this clonotype with a few counts. The chain has TRBV29-1 and TRBJ2-7; D is perhaps TRBD2 (6 bases). Germline loops: CDR1 SQVTM, CDR2 ANQGSEA. This CDR3 region has 14 residues. Trimming cost V 6 bases and J 3 bases, with 18 bases left between them. The CDR3 DNA sequence: TGCAGCGTCCAACCGGGACTCGAGTTCTACGAGCAGTACTTC. It specifies CSVQPGLEFYEQYF.

This clonotype was counted many times. The rearrangement uses TRBV20-1 and TRBJ2-1; 10 bases match TRBD2. From germline, CDR1 is DFQATT and CDR2 SNEGSKA (reference sequence). The junction had 8 bases not matched to a gene; V was cut back by 3 bases and J by 12 bases. The CDR3 has 13 residues. The CDR3 DNA sequence: TGCAGTGCTAGTCCACCGGGACTAGCGAGGCAGTTCTTC. This codes for CSASPPGLARQFF.

This clonotype has a handful of counts. This chain joins TRBV29-1 and TRBJ1-2; perhaps TRBD1 as D (5 bases). The CDR3 runs to 16 residues. The V gene's germline CDR1 is SQVTM and CDR2 ANQGSEA. V shed 0 bases and J shed 2 bases, with 16 bases lying between them. The CDR3, as DNA: TGCAGCGTTGAAGATCGGAGGAGACAGCTAAACTATGGCTACACCTTC. This codes for CSVEDRRRQLNYGYTF.

This clonotype was detected many times. This chain connects TRBV2 to TRBJ1-6; 7 bases map to TRBD1. The CDR3 runs 14 residues. The trim removed 4 bases at V and 10 bases at J, leaving 7 bases unmatched. In germline, CDR1 is SNHLY, CDR2 FYNNEI. This chain's CDR3 is CASSVEDRASPLHF. The CDR3 bases are TGTGCCAGCAGTGTAGAAGACAGGGCGTCACCCCTCCACTTT.

This clonotype was picked up many times. This chain connects TRBV29-1 to TRBJ2-4; 9 bases map to TRBD1. This CDR3 is built from 12 residues. Germline CDR1 SQVTM, CDR2 ANQGSEA. V trimming: 3 bases; J trimming: 7 bases; junction bases outside the gene matches: 1. The CDR3 reads CSVDGQGNIQYF. The CDR3 DNA follows: TGCAGCGTTGACGGACAGGGGAACATTCAGTACTTC.

V is TRBV28 and J is TRBJ1-1; D is uncertain. This CDR3 spans 12 amino acids. The germline V gene has CDR1 MDHEN and CDR2 SYDVKM. Trimming shortened V by 5 bases and J by 2 bases, and 6 bases separated the two germline ends. Written as DNA, the CDR3 is TGTGCCAGCAGTCTGATCAACACTGAAGCTTTCTTT. Protein product: CASSLINTEAFF.

Written as DNA, the CDR3 is TGTGCCAGCAGCTTAGATCCAGGATGCAATCAGCCCCAGCATTTT. This codes for CASSLDPGCNQPQHF. The V gene is TRBV11-2, the J gene TRBJ1-5; D is uncertain. Germline V CDR1 and CDR2: SGHAT, FQNNGV. V was shortened by 0 bases and J by 2 bases, with 8 bases between the two germline ends. This CDR3 is 15 amino acids long.

This clonotype was seen repeatedly, ten times or more. V and J are TRBV6-4 and TRBJ2-3; D is possibly TRBD2 (7 bases). Between the trimmed V and J ends, which lost 2 bases and 2 bases, there was a span of 8 bases. Per germline, CDR1 MRHNA and CDR2 SNTAGT. This CDR3 spans 14 amino acids. The chain's CDR3 is CASSDGGATDTQYF. The CDR3 DNA is TGTGCCAGCAGTGACGGGGGGGCCACAGATACGCAGTATTTT.

V gene TRBV30 combines with J gene TRBJ1-6; TRBD1 matches 7 bases. This CDR3 spans 18 amino acids. Germline V gives CDR1 GTSNPN, CDR2 SVGIG (reference sequence). V lost 0 bases to trimming and J lost 0 bases; unmatched junction nucleotides: 8. The CDR3 loop reads CAWSVKGARSSYNSPLHF. In DNA form, the CDR3 reads TGTGCCTGGAGTGTAAAGGGGGCACGGAGCTCCTATAATTCACCCCTCCACTTT. The complete variable domain, with remaining parts taken from reference TRBV30 and TRBJ1-6, reads SQTIHQWPATLVQPVGSPLSLECTVEGTSNPNLYWYRQAAGRGLQLLFYSVGIGQISSEVPQNLSASRPQDRQFILSSKKLLLSDSGFYLCAWSVKGARSSYNSPLHFGNGTRLTVT.